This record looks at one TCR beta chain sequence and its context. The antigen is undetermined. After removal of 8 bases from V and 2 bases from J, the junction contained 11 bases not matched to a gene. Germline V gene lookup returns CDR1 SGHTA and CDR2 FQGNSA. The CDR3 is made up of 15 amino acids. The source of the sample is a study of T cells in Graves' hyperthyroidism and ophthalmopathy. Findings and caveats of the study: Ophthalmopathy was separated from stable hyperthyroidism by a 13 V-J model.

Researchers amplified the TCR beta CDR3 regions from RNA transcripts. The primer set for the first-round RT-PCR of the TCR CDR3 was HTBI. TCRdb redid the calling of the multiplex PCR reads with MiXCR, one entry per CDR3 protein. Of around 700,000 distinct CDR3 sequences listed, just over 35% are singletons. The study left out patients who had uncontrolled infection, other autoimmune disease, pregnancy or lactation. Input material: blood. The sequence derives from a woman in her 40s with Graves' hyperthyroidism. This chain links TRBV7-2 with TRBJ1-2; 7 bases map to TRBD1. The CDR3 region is CASSSPEDRNYGYTF. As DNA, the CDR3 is TGTGCCAGCTCATCCCCTGAGGACAGGAACTATGGCTACACCTTC.